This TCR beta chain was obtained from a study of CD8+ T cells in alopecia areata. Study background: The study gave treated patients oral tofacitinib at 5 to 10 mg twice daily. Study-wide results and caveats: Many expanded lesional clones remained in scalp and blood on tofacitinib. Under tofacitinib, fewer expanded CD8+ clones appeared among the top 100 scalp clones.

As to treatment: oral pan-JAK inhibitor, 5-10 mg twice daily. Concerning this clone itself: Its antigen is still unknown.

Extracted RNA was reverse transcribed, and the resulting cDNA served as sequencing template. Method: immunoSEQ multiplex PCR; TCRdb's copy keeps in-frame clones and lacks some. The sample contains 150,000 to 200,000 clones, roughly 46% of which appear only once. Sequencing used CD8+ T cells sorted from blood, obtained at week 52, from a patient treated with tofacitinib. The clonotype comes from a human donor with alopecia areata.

For the CDR3, the DNA is TGCAGTGCTAGGAGGAGGGATGGCTACACCTTC. It specifies CSARRRDGYTF. This chain uses TRBV20-1 with TRBJ1-2; no firm D call. Germline V CDR1 and CDR2: DFQATT, SNEGSKA (reference sequence). The CDR3 extends over 11 amino acids. The ends were cut back, 3 bases at V and 6 bases at J, with 8 bases in the middle.